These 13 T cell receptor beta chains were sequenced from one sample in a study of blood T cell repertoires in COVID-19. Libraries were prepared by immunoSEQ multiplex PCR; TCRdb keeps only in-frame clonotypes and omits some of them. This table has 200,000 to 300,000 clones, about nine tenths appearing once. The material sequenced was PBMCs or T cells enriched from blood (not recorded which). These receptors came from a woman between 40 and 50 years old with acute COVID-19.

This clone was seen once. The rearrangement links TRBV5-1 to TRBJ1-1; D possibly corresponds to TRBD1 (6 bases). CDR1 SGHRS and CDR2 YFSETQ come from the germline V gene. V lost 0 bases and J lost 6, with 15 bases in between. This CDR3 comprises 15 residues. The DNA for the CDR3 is TGCGCCAGCAGCTTGGAACAGGGAAGTTTCGCTGAAGCTTTCTTT. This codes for CASSLEQGSFAEAFF.

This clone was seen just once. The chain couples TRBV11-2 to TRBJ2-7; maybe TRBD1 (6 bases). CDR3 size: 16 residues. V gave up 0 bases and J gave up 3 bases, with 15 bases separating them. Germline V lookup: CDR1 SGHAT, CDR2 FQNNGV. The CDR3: CASSLDPRGPLYEQYF. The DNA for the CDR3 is TGTGCCAGCAGCTTAGATCCCAGGGGACCCCTCTACGAGCAGTACTTC.

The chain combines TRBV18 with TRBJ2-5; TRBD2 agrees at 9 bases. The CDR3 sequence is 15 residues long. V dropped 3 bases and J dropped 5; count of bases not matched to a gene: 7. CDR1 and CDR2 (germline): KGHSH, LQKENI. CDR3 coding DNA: TGTGCCAGCTCACCGGTAGCGGGAGTTGGGGAGACCCAGTACTTC. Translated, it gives CASSPVAGVGETQYF.

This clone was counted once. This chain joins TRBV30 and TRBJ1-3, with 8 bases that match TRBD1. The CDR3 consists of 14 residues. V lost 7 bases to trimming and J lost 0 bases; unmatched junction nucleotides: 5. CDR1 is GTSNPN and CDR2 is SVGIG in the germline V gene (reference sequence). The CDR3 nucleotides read TGTGCCTTCGGACAGGGCCCCTCTGGAAACACCATATATTTT. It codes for CAFGQGPSGNTIYF. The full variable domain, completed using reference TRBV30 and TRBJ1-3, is SQTIHQWPATLVQPVGSPLSLECTVEGTSNPNLYWYRQAAGRGLQLLFYSVGIGQISSEVPQNLSASRPQDRQFILSSKKLLLSDSGFYLCAFGQGPSGNTIYFGEGSWLTVV.

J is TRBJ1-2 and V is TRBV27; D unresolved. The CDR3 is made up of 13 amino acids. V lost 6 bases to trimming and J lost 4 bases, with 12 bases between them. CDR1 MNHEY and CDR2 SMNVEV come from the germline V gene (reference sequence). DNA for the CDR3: TGTGCCAGCAGAGGAACAGCCATCTATGGCTACACCTTC. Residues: CASRGTAIYGYTF.

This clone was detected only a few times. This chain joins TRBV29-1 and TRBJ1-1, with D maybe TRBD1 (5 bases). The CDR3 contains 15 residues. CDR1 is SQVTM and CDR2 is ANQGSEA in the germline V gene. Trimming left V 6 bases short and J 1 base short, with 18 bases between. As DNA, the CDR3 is TGCAGCGTACGATTCAGGGCGATGGAGAACACTGAAGCTTTCTTT. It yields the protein CSVRFRAMENTEAFF. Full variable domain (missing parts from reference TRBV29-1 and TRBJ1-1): SAVISQKPSRDICQRGTSLTIQCQVDSQVTMMFWYRQQPGQSLTLIATANQGSEATYESGFVIDKFPISRPNLTFSTLTVSNMSPEDSSIYLCSVRFRAMENTEAFFGQGTRLTVV.

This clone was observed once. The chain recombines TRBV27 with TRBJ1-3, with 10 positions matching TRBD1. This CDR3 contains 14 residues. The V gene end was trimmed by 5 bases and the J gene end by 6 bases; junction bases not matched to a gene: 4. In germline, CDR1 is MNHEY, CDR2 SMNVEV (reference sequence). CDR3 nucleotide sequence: TGTGCCAGCAGTATGACAGGGGGCGTAAACACCATATATTTT. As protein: CASSMTGGVNTIYF.

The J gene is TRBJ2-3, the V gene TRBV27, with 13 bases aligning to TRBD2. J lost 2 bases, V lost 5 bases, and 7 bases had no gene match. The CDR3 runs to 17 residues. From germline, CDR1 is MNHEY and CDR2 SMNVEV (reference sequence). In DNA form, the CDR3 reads TGTGCCAGCAGTCACCAACTAGCGGGAGGGAACACAGATACGCAGTATTTT. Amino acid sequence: CASSHQLAGGNTDTQYF.

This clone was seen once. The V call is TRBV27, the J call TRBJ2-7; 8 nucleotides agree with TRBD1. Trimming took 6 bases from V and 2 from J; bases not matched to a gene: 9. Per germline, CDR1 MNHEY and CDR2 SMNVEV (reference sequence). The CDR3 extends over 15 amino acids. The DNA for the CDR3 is TGTGCCAGCAGCCGTAGACAGGGGTTGGCCTACGAGCAGTACTTC. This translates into CASSRRQGLAYEQYF.

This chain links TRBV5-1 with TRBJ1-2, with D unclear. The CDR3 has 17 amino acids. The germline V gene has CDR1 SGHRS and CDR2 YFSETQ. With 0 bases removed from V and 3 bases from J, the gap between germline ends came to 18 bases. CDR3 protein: CASSLDGRASADYGYTF. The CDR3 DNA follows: TGCGCCAGCAGCTTGGATGGGAGGGCGTCGGCAGACTATGGCTACACCTTC.

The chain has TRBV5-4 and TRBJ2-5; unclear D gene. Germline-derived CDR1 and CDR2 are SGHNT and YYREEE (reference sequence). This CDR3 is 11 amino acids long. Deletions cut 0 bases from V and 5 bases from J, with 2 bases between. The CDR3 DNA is TGTGCCAGCAGCTTGGCGGAGACCCAGTACTTC. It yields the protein CASSLAETQYF.

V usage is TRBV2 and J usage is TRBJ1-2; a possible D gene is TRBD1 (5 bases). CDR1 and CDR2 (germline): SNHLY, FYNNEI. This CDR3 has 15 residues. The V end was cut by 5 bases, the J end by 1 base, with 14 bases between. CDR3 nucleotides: TGTGCCAGCAGTCAGGGAACAGCGAATAACTATGGCTACACCTTC. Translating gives CASSQGTANNYGYTF. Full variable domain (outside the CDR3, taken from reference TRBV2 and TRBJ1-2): EPEVTQTPSHQVTQMGQEVILRCVPISNHLYFYWYRQILGQKVEFLVSFYNNEISEKSEIFDDQFSVERPDGSNFTLKIRSTKLEDSAMYFCASSQGTANNYGYTFGSGTRLTVV.

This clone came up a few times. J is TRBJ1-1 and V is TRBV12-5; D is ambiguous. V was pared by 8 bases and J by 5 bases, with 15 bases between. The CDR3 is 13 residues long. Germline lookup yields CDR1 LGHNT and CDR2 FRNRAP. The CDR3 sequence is CASSRVGETEAFF. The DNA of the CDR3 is TGTGCTAGTAGTAGAGTCGGAGAAACTGAAGCTTTCTTT. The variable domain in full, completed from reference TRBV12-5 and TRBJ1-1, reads DARVTQTPRHKVTEMGQEVTMRCQPILGHNTVFWYRQTMMQGLELLAYFRNRAPLDDSGMPKDRFSAEMPDATLATLKIQPSEPRDSAVYFCASSRVGETEAFFGQGTRLTVV.